The rows below give T cell receptor beta chains drawn from one sample of a study of PD-L1 blockade in urothelial cancer. Clones were sequenced by immunoSEQ multiplex PCR, and TCRdb holds only the in-frame ones, with some missing. This repertoire shows around 80,000 clones, 75% to 95% found once; its top ten account for around 0.9%. This sample comprised PBMCs, obtained around atezolizumab (anti-PD-L1) treatment. The receptors were gathered from a woman older than 75 with urothelial cancer. CDR3s include the opening cysteine and the closing phenylalanine or tryptophan. D genes are given only for firm matches. Not every row has a clone size; where given, it reads once, few, many or a size class.

v_gene	len	j_gene	d_gene	abundance	CDR3aa	CDR3nt
TRBV25-1	12	TRBJ2-7	NA	NA	CASSDFTGEQYF	TGTGCCAGCAGTGACTTCACCGGCGAGCAGTACTTC
TRBV29-1	12	TRBJ2-1	TRBD2	NA	CSGRTSGNEQFF	TGCAGCGGCCGGACTAGCGGCAATGAGCAGTTCTTC
TRBV28	13	TRBJ1-2	NA	NA	CAARESSNYGYTF	TGTGCCGCTAGGGAGTCTTCTAACTATGGCTACACCTTC
TRBV7-8	13	TRBJ1-1	NA	NA	CASSLLGSAEAFF	TGTGCCAGCAGCTTATTGGGGAGCGCTGAAGCTTTCTTT
TRBV19	15	TRBJ1-5	TRBD1	NA	CASSSRQGASQPQHF	TGTGCCAGTAGTTCAAGGCAGGGGGCGAGTCAGCCCCAGCATTTT
TRBV10-3	13	TRBJ2-1	NA	NA	CAIMEGLDNEQFF	TGTGCCATCATGGAGGGATTGGACAATGAGCAGTTCTTC
TRBV7-3	16	TRBJ2-5	TRBD1	NA	CASSLSGQGARETQYF	TGTGCCAGCAGCTTATCCGGGCAGGGGGCGCGGGAGACCCAGTACTTC
TRBV7-2	14	TRBJ2-2	TRBD1	few	CASSPPGRGGELFF	TGTGCCAGCAGCCCCCCCGGCAGGGGGGGGGAGCTGTTTTTT
TRBV19	16	TRBJ2-2	NA	NA	CASSHPTGANTGELFF	TGTGCCAGTAGTCACCCGACAGGAGCGAACACCGGGGAGCTGTTTTTT
TRBV6-4	13	TRBJ2-2	TRBD1	NA	CASTRTGGSELFF	TGTGCCAGCACCCGGACAGGGGGTAGCGAGCTGTTTTTT
TRBV5-6	16	TRBJ1-2	NA	NA	CASSPGQVGANYGYTF	TGTGCCAGCAGCCCCGGTCAGGTAGGGGCTAACTATGGCTACACCTTC
TRBV7-2	14	TRBJ2-7	NA	NA	CASSPQGSSYEQYF	TGTGCCAGCAGCCCCCAAGGGAGTTCCTACGAGCAGTACTTC
TRBV7-8	16	TRBJ1-5	NA	NA	CASSLSGGTSNQPQHF	TGTGCCAGCAGCCTTAGCGGGGGGACTAGCAATCAGCCCCAGCATTTT
TRBV19	13	TRBJ2-3	NA	NA	CATAPGGTDTQYF	TGTGCCACAGCCCCGGGGGGCACAGATACGCAGTATTTT
TRBV7-9	16	TRBJ2-7	NA	NA	CASSAPGEGRSHEQYF	TGTGCCAGCAGCGCCCCGGGAGAGGGGCGCAGCCACGAGCAGTACTTC
TRBV30	14	TRBJ1-4	NA	NA	CAWSVGGAREKLFF	TGTGCCTGGAGCGTGGGGGGAGCGCGCGAAAAACTGTTTTTT
TRBV10-3	12	TRBJ2-3	NA	NA	CAISSVRDTQYF	TGTGCCATCAGCTCGGTCCGGGATACGCAGTATTTT
TRBV5-1	13	TRBJ1-1	NA	NA	CASRDGVSTEAFF	TGCGCCAGCCGAGATGGAGTAAGCACTGAAGCTTTCTTT
TRBV11-3	14	TRBJ2-5	TRBD1	NA	CASSLRQGRETQYF	TGTGCCAGCAGCCTACGACAGGGGCGAGAGACCCAGTACTTC
TRBV5-1	13	TRBJ1-2	NA	few	CASSLGGSYGYTF	TGCGCCAGCAGCTTGGGGGGCTCCTATGGCTACACCTTC
TRBV19	23	TRBJ2-6	TRBD1	NA	CASSSQNLRQGEGREAGANVLTF	TGTGCCAGTAGTTCGCAAAACCTACGACAGGGAGAAGGGAGAGAGGCCGGGGCCAACGTCCTGACTTTC
TRBV19	12	TRBJ1-2	NA	once	CASSATGRGYTF	TGTGCCAGTAGTGCCACAGGGAGAGGCTACACCTTC
TRBV15	18	TRBJ2-1	TRBD1	NA	CATSRDVVGTASYNEQFF	TGTGCCACCAGCAGAGACGTTGTGGGGACAGCCTCCTACAATGAGCAGTTCTTC
TRBV7-9	12	TRBJ2-1	NA	NA	CASSLGGSEQFF	TGTGCCAGCAGCTTAGGCGGAAGTGAGCAGTTCTTC
TRBV6-5	14	TRBJ2-3	TRBD1	NA	CASSPGGSTDTQYF	TGTGCCAGCAGTCCAGGGGGCTCTACAGATACGCAGTATTTT
TRBV7-6	15	TRBJ2-1	NA	NA	CASSLGASVYNEQFF	TGTGCCAGCAGCCTGGGGGCTAGTGTCTACAATGAGCAGTTCTTC
TRBV6-1	12	TRBJ2-7	NA	once	CASSVDIYEQYF	TGTGCCAGCAGCGTTGACATCTACGAGCAGTACTTC
TRBV28	13	TRBJ1-2	TRBD1	NA	CASSLGQGGGYTF	TGTGCCAGCAGTTTAGGACAGGGCGGAGGATACACCTTC
TRBV2	12	TRBJ1-1	NA	few	CASGRGRNEAFF	TGTGCCAGCGGGCGGGGTCGCAATGAAGCTTTCTTT
TRBV18	15	TRBJ1-1	TRBD1	NA	CASSPGTGFFAEAFF	TGTGCCAGCTCACCCGGGACAGGGTTTTTCGCTGAAGCTTTCTTT
TRBV6-6	16	TRBJ2-7	TRBD1	NA	CASSYSRGTGTYEQYF	TGTGCCAGCAGTTACTCGAGGGGGACAGGCACCTACGAGCAGTACTTC
TRBV6-1	14	TRBJ2-7	NA	NA	CASSEGWQSYEQYF	TGTGCCAGCAGTGAAGGGTGGCAGTCCTACGAGCAGTACTTC
TRBV5-6	15	TRBJ2-7	TRBD2	NA	CASTVAGGLPYEQYF	TGTGCCAGCACCGTAGCGGGAGGACTACCCTACGAGCAGTACTTC
TRBV5-1	14	TRBJ2-5	TRBD2	NA	CASKTSVSQETQYF	TGCGCCAGCAAAACTAGCGTATCTCAAGAGACCCAGTACTTC
TRBV28	15	TRBJ2-1	NA	NA	CASNQSPSGYNEQFF	TGTGCCAGCAATCAAAGTCCTTCGGGATACAATGAGCAGTTCTTC
TRBV15	14	TRBJ1-1	NA	NA	CATSRDMINTEAFF	TGTGCCACCAGCAGGGACATGATAAACACTGAAGCTTTCTTT
TRBV7-9	15	TRBJ2-2	TRBD2	NA	CASSPGLATAGELFF	TGTGCCAGCAGCCCAGGACTAGCCACGGCCGGGGAGCTGTTTTTT
TRBV11-3	16	TRBJ2-1	NA	NA	CASSLDGSGTYNEQFF	TGTGCCAGCAGCTTAGATGGGAGCGGTACCTACAATGAGCAGTTCTTC
TRBV7-9	15	TRBJ1-1	NA	once	CASSLEVGRNTEAFF	TGTGCCAGCAGCTTAGAGGTGGGGCGAAACACTGAAGCTTTCTTT
TRBV29-1	15	TRBJ2-5	NA	NA	CSVSPTAGSVETQYF	TGCAGCGTCTCCCCTACAGCAGGGTCGGTCGAGACCCAGTACTTC
TRBV5-4	15	TRBJ2-3	TRBD2	NA	CASSGGLDKTDTQYF	TGTGCCAGCAGCGGGGGACTAGATAAAACAGATACGCAGTATTTT
TRBV2	12	TRBJ1-2	NA	NA	CASSAGNYGYTF	TGTGCCAGCAGTGCAGGGAACTATGGCTACACCTTC
TRBV4-2	13	TRBJ1-2	NA	NA	CASSQDRGDGYTF	TGTGCCAGCAGCCAAGACAGGGGTGATGGCTACACCTTC
TRBV7-9	13	TRBJ1-2	TRBD1	NA	CASSSGTADGYTF	TGTGCCAGCAGCTCCGGGACAGCAGATGGCTACACCTTC
TRBV2	16	TRBJ1-2	NA	NA	CASSEMGGEGPYGYTF	TGTGCCAGCAGTGAAATGGGAGGGGAAGGTCCCTATGGCTACACCTTC
TRBV10-2	19	TRBJ2-1	TRBD2	NA	CASSASGTSGRRFNNEQFF	TGCGCCAGCAGTGCGTCCGGGACTAGCGGGAGGCGCTTTAACAATGAGCAGTTCTTC
TRBV21-1	18	TRBJ1-2	NA	NA	CASSKALCTRGRDYGYTF	TGTGCCAGCAGCAAAGCCCTTTGTACCAGGGGGCGCGACTATGGCTACACCTTC
TRBV9	14	TRBJ1-2	TRBD1	few	CASSPGQGRYGYTF	TGTGCCAGCAGCCCGGGACAGGGGCGCTATGGCTACACCTTC
TRBV5-5	16	TRBJ2-1	TRBD2	NA	CASSFQGLAGYNEQFF	TGTGCCAGCAGCTTCCAGGGACTAGCCGGTTACAATGAGCAGTTCTTC
TRBV18	16	TRBJ1-1	NA	NA	CASSPPLEGRDTEAFF	TGTGCCAGCTCACCACCCCTGGAGGGTCGGGACACTGAAGCTTTCTTT
TRBV28	13	TRBJ2-2	NA	NA	CASSLSGPGELFF	TGTGCCAGCAGTCTATCTGGGCCCGGGGAGCTGTTTTTT
TRBV11-1	14	TRBJ1-5	TRBD1	once	CASSASGQGQPQHF	TGTGCCAGCAGCGCCAGCGGACAGGGACAGCCCCAGCATTTT
TRBV7-3	16	TRBJ2-1	NA	once	CASSSLGSGPRNEQFF	TGTGCCAGCAGTTCCCTCGGGAGCGGGCCCCGTAATGAGCAGTTCTTC
TRBV28	15	TRBJ2-7	NA	NA	CASSNTGWTKYEQYF	TGTGCCAGCAGTAATACAGGGTGGACAAAGTACGAGCAGTACTTC
TRBV9	15	TRBJ2-2	NA	NA	CASSVVGQGGGELFF	TGTGCCAGCAGCGTAGTGGGTCAGGGGGGCGGGGAGCTGTTTTTT
TRBV18	15	TRBJ1-5	NA	NA	CASSPWQVSNQPQHF	TGTGCCAGCTCACCCTGGCAGGTCAGCAATCAGCCCCAGCATTTT
TRBV5-6	13	TRBJ2-5	NA	NA	CASSLGGQETQYF	TGTGCCAGCAGCTTAGGCGGCCAAGAGACCCAGTACTTC
TRBV11-2	12	TRBJ1-1	NA	few	CASNPRDTEAFF	TGTGCCAGCAACCCTCGAGACACTGAAGCTTTCTTT
TRBV7-2	14	TRBJ2-5	NA	NA	CASSPLGGRETQYF	TGTGCCAGCAGCCCATTGGGGGGACGAGAGACCCAGTACTTC
TRBV19	14	TRBJ2-1	TRBD2	once	CASSTSGRANEQFF	TGTGCCAGTAGCACTAGCGGGAGGGCCAATGAGCAGTTCTTC